This T cell receptor beta chain emerged from a study of identical twins. Germline CDR1 reads SGHRS; CDR2 reads YFSETQ. V lost 0 bases and J 6 bases, leaving 12 bases between the germline ends. The CDR3 sequence is 14 residues long. Unique molecular identifiers were in the cDNA, with template-switch universal primer binding. TCRdb passed the 5' RACE reads through MiXCR, listing each CDR3 protein once. This table has 450,000 or so distinct CDR3 sequences, 24% appearing once. The same sample was also used in a study of T cells expressing NK-cell markers.

The chain combines TRBV5-1 with TRBJ1-1, with D possibly TRBD1 on 6 matching bases. The sequence derives from a young woman in good health. Input material: CD4+ T cells sorted from blood. CDR3 nucleotides: TGCGCCAGCAGCTTGGCCGGGGCAGGGGCTGAAGCTTTCTTT. Translated: CASSLAGAGAEAFF.